The rows below give T cell receptor beta chains drawn from one sample of a study of cytomegalovirus exposure and HLA in healthy donors. Profiling relied on immunoSEQ multiplex PCR, and the TCRdb table lists in-frame clones only, not all of them. Among 95,000 to 100,000 clones, more than 75% were seen once, and the ten largest hold just over 0.75%. Sequencing was performed on PBMCs. Every receptor here comes from a woman aged 60-70 years in good health and CMV-seronegative. CDR3s include the opening cysteine and the closing phenylalanine or tryptophan. Fields, in order: V gene, J gene, clone size, D gene, CDR3 DNA, CDR3 protein. The D gene is left open where the match is weak. Some rows mark clone size as missing; the rest say once, few, many or name a class of expanded clone.

V: TRBV2; J: TRBJ2-3; size: .; D: .; DNA: TGTGCCAGCAGTCCCACACATAAGGACATTGGAGATACGCAGTATTTT; CDR3: CASSPTHKDIGDTQYF
V: TRBV19; J: TRBJ2-1; size: .; D: TRBD2; DNA: TGTGCCAGTAGTACCCTAGCGGGGGGCAACAACAATGAGCAGTTCTTC; CDR3: CASSTLAGGNNNEQFF
V: TRBV28; J: TRBJ1-4; size: .; D: .; DNA: TGTGCCAGCAGTTTATCCGGGACTAATGAAAAACTGTTTTTT; CDR3: CASSLSGTNEKLFF
V: TRBV5-1; J: TRBJ1-4; size: once; D: .; DNA: TGCGCCAGCAGCTTGACAGGCTTTAATGAAAAACTGTTTTTT; CDR3: CASSLTGFNEKLFF
V: TRBV30; J: TRBJ2-5; size: once; D: TRBD2; DNA: TGTGCCTGGAGTGCAAGCGGGACGAAAGAGACCCAGTACTTC; CDR3: CAWSASGTKETQYF
V: TRBV19; J: TRBJ1-3; size: .; D: TRBD1; DNA: TGTGCCAGTAGTATACCCTATGGTCGACAGGGCCCCTCTGGAAACACCATATATTTT; CDR3: CASSIPYGRQGPSGNTIYF
V: TRBV27; J: TRBJ1-6; size: .; D: .; DNA: TGTGCCAGCAGTTCCACTTATAATTCACCCCTCCACTTT; CDR3: CASSSTYNSPLHF
V: TRBV5-1; J: TRBJ1-2; size: .; D: .; DNA: TGCGCCAGCAGCCTCGGGACACCCGATGCGCGCTATGGCTACACCTTC; CDR3: CASSLGTPDARYGYTF
V: TRBV7-9; J: TRBJ2-3; size: .; D: TRBD2; DNA: TGTGCCAGCAGCTTAGGCGGGAGGGACGATACGCAGTATTTT; CDR3: CASSLGGRDDTQYF
V: TRBV5-1; J: TRBJ2-1; size: few; D: .; DNA: TGCGCCAGCAGCTTGGACAGTAGAAACAATGAGCAGTTCTTC; CDR3: CASSLDSRNNEQFF
V: TRBV29-1; J: TRBJ1-1; size: .; D: .; DNA: TGCAGCGTTGCCAGGGGTTTGAGCACTGAAGCTTTCTTT; CDR3: CSVARGLSTEAFF
V: TRBV7-2; J: TRBJ1-5; size: .; D: .; DNA: TGTGCCAGCAGTGACCAGGATCAGCCCCAGCATTTT; CDR3: CASSDQDQPQHF
V: TRBV29-1; J: TRBJ2-1; size: .; D: .; DNA: TGCAGCGTTGACCCCGGACAGATCTCCTACAATGAGCAGTTCTTC; CDR3: CSVDPGQISYNEQFF
V: TRBV6-6; J: TRBJ1-2; size: .; D: .; DNA: TGTGCCAGCGATATCAGGGCGGCGAGGGGCTACACCTTC; CDR3: CASDIRAARGYTF
V: TRBV2; J: TRBJ2-5; size: .; D: .; DNA: TGTGCCAGTCATGGAGGGGCGGTCACCCAGTACTTC; CDR3: CASHGGAVTQYF
V: TRBV2; J: TRBJ2-1; size: .; D: TRBD2; DNA: TGTGCCAGCAGGAGTACCGGGACTAGCGGGGGGGCCACGGTCTTC; CDR3: CASRSTGTSGGATVF
V: TRBV11-3; J: TRBJ2-2; size: .; D: .; DNA: TGTGCCAGCAGCATTGAGCCCGGGGAGCTGTTTTTT; CDR3: CASSIEPGELFF
V: TRBV5-1; J: TRBJ2-7; size: .; D: TRBD2; DNA: TGCGCCAGCAGCCTGACTAGCGGGAGTTACGAGCAGTACTTC; CDR3: CASSLTSGSYEQYF
V: TRBV28; J: TRBJ2-7; size: .; D: TRBD1; DNA: TGTGCCAGCAGTCACGACAGGGGGTTCTACGAGCAGTACTTC; CDR3: CASSHDRGFYEQYF
V: TRBV29-1; J: TRBJ2-3; size: once; D: .; DNA: TGCAGCGTGAATACAATGAGCGGGCGCGCAGATACGCAGTATTTT; CDR3: CSVNTMSGRADTQYF
V: TRBV2; J: TRBJ2-7; size: .; D: TRBD2; DNA: TGTGCCAGCAGTGTGGGCGGGAGGGTCTACGAGCAGTACTTC; CDR3: CASSVGGRVYEQYF
V: TRBV5-1; J: TRBJ2-7; size: .; D: .; DNA: TGCGCCAGCAGCTTCGCAGGGAAGGACTACGAGCAGTACTTC; CDR3: CASSFAGKDYEQYF
V: TRBV30; J: TRBJ1-5; size: .; D: TRBD1; DNA: TGTGCCTGGAGTGTACAGGGGGAACAGCCCCAGCATTTT; CDR3: CAWSVQGEQPQHF
V: TRBV6-5; J: TRBJ2-4; size: .; D: TRBD1; DNA: TGTGCCAGCAGTTACCCGGGACAGATAAACATTCAGTACTTC; CDR3: CASSYPGQINIQYF
V: TRBV4-3; J: TRBJ2-7; size: once; D: TRBD2; DNA: TGCGCCAGCAGCTTTACCGGGACTAGAGACGACGAGCAGTACTTC; CDR3: CASSFTGTRDDEQYF
V: TRBV7-2; J: TRBJ2-7; size: .; D: TRBD2; DNA: TGTGCCAGCAGCTTCCGGGGGGGAGGGGAGTACGAGCAGTACTTC; CDR3: CASSFRGGGEYEQYF
V: TRBV5-6; J: TRBJ1-2; size: .; D: TRBD1; DNA: TGTGCCAGCAGCGGGAGACAGGGAACAGTCTATGGCTACACCTTC; CDR3: CASSGRQGTVYGYTF
V: TRBV10-2; J: TRBJ1-1; size: .; D: TRBD1; DNA: TGCGCCAGCAGTCGACAGGGGTCGATGAACACTGAAGCTTTCTTT; CDR3: CASSRQGSMNTEAFF
V: TRBV7-8; J: TRBJ2-7; size: .; D: TRBD1; DNA: TGTGCCAGCAGCGGACGGACAGGGAATCACTACGAGCAGTACTTC; CDR3: CASSGRTGNHYEQYF
V: TRBV6-1; J: TRBJ2-7; size: once; D: .; DNA: TGTGCCAGCAGTGAAATTGGAGTCTCCTACGAGCAGTACTTC; CDR3: CASSEIGVSYEQYF
V: TRBV20-1; J: TRBJ2-1; size: .; D: .; DNA: TGCAGTGCTAGCGGGAGAGAGCAGTTCTTC; CDR3: CSASGREQFF
V: TRBV6-6; J: TRBJ2-3; size: .; D: .; DNA: TGTGCCAGCACTAGCAAAAGGGTGGAGTGGACGCAGTATTTT; CDR3: CASTSKRVEWTQYF
V: TRBV27; J: TRBJ1-4; size: .; D: .; DNA: TGTGCGGGCGTGGGGGAGGCTTGCGAAAAACTGTTTTTT; CDR3: CAGVGEACEKLFF
V: TRBV4-3; J: TRBJ2-7; size: .; D: .; DNA: TGCGCCAGCAGCCAAGAAATAAGAGGCCGTTCGTCCGACGAGCAGTACTTC; CDR3: CASSQEIRGRSSDEQYF
V: TRBV7-2; J: TRBJ1-2; size: .; D: .; DNA: TGTGCCAGCAGCTTAGAGCGGTTTAACTATGGCTACACCTTC; CDR3: CASSLERFNYGYTF
V: TRBV6-6; J: TRBJ2-7; size: .; D: .; DNA: TGTGCCAGCACCCCCTGGGCAGGGGAAAACTACGAGCAGTACTTC; CDR3: CASTPWAGENYEQYF
V: TRBV7-2; J: TRBJ1-5; size: once; D: TRBD1; DNA: TGTGCCAGCAGCCTAATCTCGACAGGGCGACGCAATCAGCCCCAGCATTTT; CDR3: CASSLISTGRRNQPQHF
V: TRBV6-1; J: TRBJ1-2; size: .; D: .; DNA: TGTGCCAGCAGTGGCGACACGGGGGACTATGGCTACACCTTC; CDR3: CASSGDTGDYGYTF
V: TRBV29-1; J: TRBJ1-1; size: .; D: TRBD1; DNA: TGCAGCGTTGGAGACAGGGGGCAATCTGAAGCTTTCTTT; CDR3: CSVGDRGQSEAFF
V: TRBV28; J: TRBJ2-1; size: .; D: TRBD2; DNA: TGTGCCAGCAGTCCAAGCGGGGGGCCTGCGGAGCAGTTCTTC; CDR3: CASSPSGGPAEQFF
V: TRBV9; J: TRBJ2-1; size: .; D: .; DNA: TGTGCCAGCAGCCCACCAGACACCAACAATGAGCAGTTCTTC; CDR3: CASSPPDTNNEQFF
V: TRBV5-1; J: TRBJ1-1; size: .; D: TRBD1; DNA: TGCGCCAGCAGCCCAGAAACAGGGGTTGGCACTGAAGCTTTCTTT; CDR3: CASSPETGVGTEAFF